These 25 T cell receptor beta chains share one sample of origin, sequenced in a study of blood T cell repertoires in COVID-19. The method was immunoSEQ multiplex PCR; TCRdb's version includes in-frame clones alone and lacks a portion of them. The sample has roughly 97,000 clones, almost 85% seen once. The material sequenced was peripheral blood. These receptors were taken from a man between 65 and 85 years old with acute or convalescent COVID-19.

The V gene is TRBV2, the J gene TRBJ1-1, with TRBD1 identical over 8 bases. V shed 7 bases, J shed 4 bases, and the junction held 8 bases outside the gene matches. This CDR3 comprises 14 residues. Germline CDR1 is SNHLY and CDR2 is FYNNEI. The CDR3 coding sequence is TGTGCCAGCAAGACTGACAGGGGACGCACTGAAGCTTTCTTT. Protein sequence: CASKTDRGRTEAFF.

The V gene is TRBV28, the J gene TRBJ2-3; 8 bases align to TRBD2. Germline values: CDR1 MDHEN, CDR2 SYDVKM. CDR3 length: 15 amino acids. V lost 6 bases, J lost 1 base, and 6 bases stayed unmatched. In nucleotides, the CDR3 is TGTGCCAGCAGCCTTCTGACTAGCGGCACAGATACGCAGTATTTT. Translated: CASSLLTSGTDTQYF.

The chain couples TRBV2 to TRBJ2-2; D is unresolved. This CDR3 is 16 amino acids long. Germline-derived CDR1 and CDR2 are SNHLY and FYNNEI. Trimming removed 0 bases at V and 4 bases at J, with 12 bases between. The CDR3 protein is CASSEAQPGLTGELFF. CDR3 bases: TGTGCCAGCAGTGAAGCGCAGCCAGGTCTCACCGGGGAGCTGTTTTTT.

The rearrangement uses TRBV4-3 and TRBJ1-2; 7 bases align to TRBD1. CDR1 is LGHNA, CDR2 YSLEER, per germline. Unmatched junction bases numbered 3, after V lost 1 base and J lost 1 base. The length of the CDR3 is 15 residues. The CDR3, as DNA: TGCGCCAGCAGCCAAGCAAGACAGGGTAACTATGGCTACACCTTC. It yields the protein CASSQARQGNYGYTF.

The genes are TRBV6-1 and TRBJ1-2, with 7 positions matching TRBD1. The V segment lost 6 bases and the J segment 3 bases; nucleotides outside the gene matches: 7. Germline values: CDR1 MNHNS, CDR2 SASEGT. The CDR3 runs to 14 residues. The CDR3 region is CASSRQGVDYGYTF. For the CDR3, the DNA is TGTGCCAGCAGCCGGCAGGGGGTCGACTATGGCTACACCTTC.

The chain recombines TRBV5-5 with TRBJ2-3, with 10 nucleotides matching TRBD2. The CDR3 is made up of 16 amino acids. Germline values: CDR1 SGHKS, CDR2 YYEKEE (reference sequence). V was pared by 0 bases and J by 5 bases, with 6 bases of the junction left unmatched. The CDR3 region is CASSLVSGGHGDTQYF. In DNA form, the CDR3 reads TGTGCCAGCAGCTTGGTTAGCGGGGGGCATGGAGATACGCAGTATTTT.

V usage is TRBV28 and J usage is TRBJ1-4, with 12 positions matching TRBD1. After removal of 5 bases from V and 8 bases from J, the junction contained 6 bases not matched to a gene. The CDR3 is 15 residues long. Looked up from germline, CDR1 is MDHEN and CDR2 is SYDVKM. CDR3: CASSEPGQGAEKLFF. For the CDR3, the DNA is TGTGCCAGCAGTGAACCGGGACAGGGGGCCGAAAAACTGTTTTTT.

This clone has just one count. The V gene is TRBV7-9, the J gene TRBJ1-2, with 9 bases lining up with TRBD1. Germline V gene lookup returns CDR1 SEHNR and CDR2 FQNEAQ (reference sequence). The ends lost 4 bases at V and 6 bases at J; junction bases unmatched: 12. The CDR3 length is 16 residues. CDR3 coding DNA: TGTGCCAGCAGCTACCGCCGGGACAGGGCTTCGGATGGCTACACCTTC. Translating it yields CASSYRRDRASDGYTF.

The rearrangement uses TRBV24-1 and TRBJ2-1; a possible D gene is TRBD2 (6 bases). The CDR3 consists of 11 residues. Trimming took 4 bases from V and 9 from J, leaving 6 bases between them. CDR1 is KGHDR and CDR2 is SFDVKD in the germline V gene. The CDR3 loop reads CATSEEGEQFF. The CDR3 region has the DNA TGTGCCACCAGTGAGGAGGGTGAGCAGTTCTTC.

The chain is built from TRBV5-1 and TRBJ1-1; D remains unclear. V dropped 0 bases and J dropped 7 bases, with 10 bases sitting between them. CDR3 length: 13 amino acids. Germline V CDR1 and CDR2: SGHRS, YFSETQ. CDR3 sequence reads: CASSLAEKNEAFF. The CDR3 DNA reads TGCGCCAGCAGCTTGGCCGAGAAAAATGAAGCTTTCTTT.

J is TRBJ2-7 and V is TRBV9; 12 nucleotides align to TRBD2. The junction had 2 bases not matched to a gene; V was cut back by 0 bases and J by 4 bases. Germline V gene sequence: CDR1 SGDLS, CDR2 YYNGEE. The CDR3 has 15 amino acids. CDR3 nucleotide sequence: TGTGCCAGCAGCGTAGCGACTAGCGGGAGTTACGAGCAGTACTTC. Translation: CASSVATSGSYEQYF.

The chain carries TRBV9 and TRBJ2-7; TRBD2 aligns across 7 bases. This CDR3 region has 15 residues. V gave up 6 bases and J gave up 3 bases; unmatched junction bases: 12. CDR1 SGDLS and CDR2 YYNGEE come from the germline V gene. Here the CDR3 DNA reads TGTGCCAGCACCAGCGGGGCGGGGTCCTACTACGAGCAGTACTTC. Encoded protein: CASTSGAGSYYEQYF.

This clone was seen a few times. The chain has TRBV6-5 and TRBJ1-2; D is perhaps TRBD1 (6 bases). From germline, CDR1 is MNHEY and CDR2 SVGAGI. V lost 7 bases to trimming and J lost 8 bases, with 17 bases between them. This CDR3 is built from 13 residues. CDR3 DNA: TGTGCCAGCACCGAAGGGGGACATCTCGGCTACACCTTC. Translating it yields CASTEGGHLGYTF.

The V call is TRBV7-2, the J call TRBJ1-2; TRBD1 matches 7 bases. The CDR3 spans 13 residues. J was trimmed by 7 bases and V by 3 bases; bases with no gene match: 5. CDR1 is SGHTA and CDR2 is FQGNSA in the germline V gene. CDR3 residues: CASSFQGESGYTF. In nucleotides, the CDR3 is TGTGCCAGCAGCTTTCAGGGGGAGTCTGGCTACACCTTC. The full variable domain, with the rest looked up from reference TRBV7-2 and TRBJ1-2, is GAGVSQSPSNKVTEKGKDVELRCDPISGHTALYWYRQSLGQGLEFLIYFQGNSAPDKSGLPSDRFSAERTGGSVSTLTIQRTQQEDSAVYLCASSFQGESGYTFGSGTRLTVV.

This clone was seen once. The chain carries TRBV28 and TRBJ2-7; D gene ambiguous. From germline, CDR1 is MDHEN and CDR2 SYDVKM. The CDR3 spans 11 residues. Trimming cost V 8 bases and J 5 bases, with 10 bases left between them. Here the CDR3 DNA reads TGTGCCAGCGGCCTTTTCCACGAGCAGTACTTC. Encoded protein: CASGLFHEQYF.

Written as DNA, the CDR3 is TGTGCCATCAGTGAGTCGGCCGTTGGCTACACCTTC. Protein product: CAISESAVGYTF. The V call is TRBV10-3, the J call TRBJ1-2; no firm D call. The CDR3 is 12 residues long. V shed 0 bases and J shed 7 bases, with 6 bases lying between them. Germline lookup yields CDR1 ENHRY and CDR2 SYGVKD.

This chain links TRBV7-3 with TRBJ2-1; 9 bases agree with TRBD2. This CDR3 has 14 amino acids. Per germline, CDR1 SGHTA and CDR2 FQGTGA. The J segment lost 8 bases and the V segment lost 2 bases, leaving 4 bases of the junction unmatched. CDR3 nucleotides: TGTGCCAGCAGCTTAGCGGGGGGGCCTGATGAGCAGTTCTTC. Protein sequence: CASSLAGGPDEQFF.

This clone turned up a few times. The chain combines TRBV28 with TRBJ1-3; D perhaps matches TRBD1 (6 bases). This CDR3 has 16 amino acids. Germline-derived CDR1 and CDR2 are MDHEN and SYDVKM. V was cut by 2 bases and J by 3 bases, with 14 bases left in between. The CDR3 sequence is CASSLGARGDGNTIYF. DNA of the CDR3: TGTGCCAGCAGTTTAGGTGCCAGGGGAGATGGAAACACCATATATTTT.

V usage is TRBV2 and J usage is TRBJ1-5; D call uncertain. The germline V gene has CDR1 SNHLY and CDR2 FYNNEI. This CDR3 has 14 residues. V lost 8 bases and J lost 0, with 11 bases in between. CDR3 protein: CASRIEHSNQPQHF. The DNA of the CDR3 is TGTGCCAGCCGTATCGAGCATAGCAATCAGCCCCAGCATTTT.

This sequence joins TRBV6-2 or TRBV6-3 and TRBJ2-1; 8 positions agree with TRBD2. The trim removed 6 bases at V and 9 bases at J, leaving 16 bases unmatched. Germline CDR1 MNHEY, CDR2 SVGEGT. The CDR3 totals 16 residues. The DNA of the CDR3 is TGTGCCAGCAGCCCAGCAAAAGGCCTAGCGGGCTCTGAGCAGTTCTTC. This sequence encodes CASSPAKGLAGSEQFF.

V usage is TRBV19 and J usage is TRBJ1-4; 7 bases map to TRBD1. The CDR3 runs to 15 residues. Per germline, CDR1 LNHDA and CDR2 SQIVND (reference sequence). Losses at the gene ends were 4 bases for V and 5 bases for J; bases not matched to a gene: 7. Here the CDR3 reads CASSRTRDRNEKLFF. The CDR3 nucleotides read TGTGCCAGTAGTAGAACCCGGGACAGAAATGAAAAACTGTTTTTT.

The chain uses TRBV10-3 and TRBJ1-1, with 9 bases aligning to TRBD1. CDR1 and CDR2 (germline): ENHRY, SYGVKD. The ends lost 8 bases at V and 8 bases at J; junction bases unmatched: 6. CDR3 length: 12 amino acids. The CDR3 sequence is CAIRQGGTEAFF. In nucleotides, the CDR3 is TGTGCCATCCGACAGGGGGGCACAGAAGCTTTCTTT.

The chain joins TRBV6-5 to TRBJ2-3, with D uncertain. The CDR3 is 15 amino acids. Trimming left V 7 bases short and J 0 bases short, with 14 bases between. From germline, CDR1 is MNHEY and CDR2 SVGAGI. Here the CDR3 reads CASKRELLSTDTQYF. For the CDR3, the DNA is TGTGCCAGCAAACGAGAACTCCTCAGCACAGATACGCAGTATTTT.

The chain joins TRBV6-6 to TRBJ2-1; 10 nucleotides line up with TRBD2. Germline assignment: CDR1 MNHNY and CDR2 SVGAGI (reference sequence). V was clipped by 7 bases and J by 10 bases; unmatched bases: 10. CDR3 size: 14 residues. CDR3 DNA sequence: TGTGCCAGCACCCGAGCGGGGGGGCCACGGGAGCAGTTCTTC. Its protein product is CASTRAGGPREQFF.

The chain employs TRBV5-8 and TRBJ1-1; no definite D call. V was trimmed by 1 base and J by 5 bases, leaving 12 bases between them. CDR1 is SGHTS, CDR2 YDEGEE, per germline. The CDR3 consists of 14 residues. CDR3 sequence (DNA): TGTGCCAGCAGCTTGAATGAAGTGAGGACTGAAGCTTTCTTT. Its translation: CASSLNEVRTEAFF. The full variable domain, its missing parts supplied by reference TRBV5-8 and TRBJ1-1, is EAGVTQSPTHLIKTRGQQATLRCSPISGHTSVYWYQQALGLGLQFLLWYDEGEERNRGNFPPRFSGRQFPNYSSELNVNALELEDSALYLCASSLNEVRTEAFFGQGTRLTVV.